This T cell receptor (beta chain) is drawn from a study of cytomegalovirus exposure and HLA in healthy donors. Study-level findings and limits: A list of 164 TCR beta chains associated with cytomegalovirus was given. The CMV antigen specificity of three CMV-associated chains was confirmed through in vitro analysis.

From germline, CDR1 is MNHEY and CDR2 SVGAGI. V shed 6 bases and J shed 4 bases, with 7 bases lying between them. The CDR3 loop spans 12 amino acids. The approximately 130-subject validation cohort, separate from the roughly 700-subject first cohort, included the donors. This clone came up a few times. Its matching antigen is unknown. The assay was immunoSEQ multiplex PCR, and TCRdb's table has in-frame clones only and misses some. The sample carries fewer than 300,000 clones, more than 75% recorded once. The sequence derives from a young woman in good health and CMV-seronegative. This sequence joins TRBV6-5 and TRBJ1-3; no definite D call. What was sequenced was PBMCs. Written as DNA, the CDR3 is TGTGCCAGCAGGGGAGCGGGAAACACCATATATTTT. Its protein is CASRGAGNTIYF.